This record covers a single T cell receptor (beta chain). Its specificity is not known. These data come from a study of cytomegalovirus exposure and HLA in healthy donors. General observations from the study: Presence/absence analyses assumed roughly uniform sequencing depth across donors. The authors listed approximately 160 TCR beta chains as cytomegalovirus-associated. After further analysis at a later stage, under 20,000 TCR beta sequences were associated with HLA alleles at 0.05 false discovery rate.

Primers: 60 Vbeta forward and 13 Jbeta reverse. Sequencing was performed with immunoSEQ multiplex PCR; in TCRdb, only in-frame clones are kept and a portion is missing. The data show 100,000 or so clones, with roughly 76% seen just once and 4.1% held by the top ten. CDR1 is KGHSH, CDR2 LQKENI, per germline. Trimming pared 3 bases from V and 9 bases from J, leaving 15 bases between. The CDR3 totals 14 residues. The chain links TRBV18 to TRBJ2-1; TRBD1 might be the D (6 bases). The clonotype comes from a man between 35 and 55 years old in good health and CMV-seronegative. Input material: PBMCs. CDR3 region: CASSPPGELIEQFF. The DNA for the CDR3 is TGTGCCAGCTCACCGCCAGGGGAGTTAATTGAGCAGTTCTTC.